This TCR beta chain was documented in a study of beta chain features in type 1 diabetes. As for this clone: The antigen is undetermined.

This CDR3 has 15 amino acids. The germline V and J ends were trimmed by 1 base and 6 bases, with 13 bases remaining between them. Per the germline V gene, CDR1 is SGHTA and CDR2 is FQGNSA. Study-wide results and limits: The study found moderately but significantly shorter TCRB CDR3s in all four CD4+ subsets of Type 1 diabetes patients. Type 1 diabetes patients showed fewer insertions and more deletions at VDJ junctions.

Expressed TCRB transcripts were sequenced, since all the RNA that had been isolated was reverse transcribed. Naive, central memory and regulatory T cell samples averaged roughly 3.7 million reads. Repertoires were generated with immunoSEQ multiplex PCR, while TCRdb's copy carries only in-frame clones and drops some. The table lists approximately 270,000 clones, roughly an eighth of them singletons, with 0.017% in the top ten. The clonotype was recovered from a man aged 25 to 40 with type 1 diabetes. The J gene is TRBJ1-5, the V gene TRBV7-2; D is perhaps TRBD1 (5 bases). The source material was naive CD4+ T cells from blood. CDR3 loop: CASSLEMWGTQPQHF. The CDR3 region has the DNA TGTGCCAGCAGCTTAGAGATGTGGGGCACTCAGCCCCAGCATTTT.